Below are 25 T cell receptor beta chains sequenced from a single sample in a study of technical replicates of blood from four donors. Clones were read by immunoSEQ multiplex PCR, and TCRdb kept only the in-frame ones, dropping some. The table shows roughly 61,000 clones, with about 97% occurring only once. The sequenced material came from T cells isolated from PBMCs. The receptor set was obtained from a human donor in good health.

The rearrangement links TRBV19 to TRBJ1-5; the match to TRBD1 covers 7 bases. This CDR3 is built from 13 residues. The germline V gene has CDR1 LNHDA and CDR2 SQIVND (reference sequence). Trimming took 5 bases from V and 5 from J; bases not matched to a gene: 3. The CDR3 loop is CASSHRGDQPQHF. CDR3 nucleotides: TGTGCCAGTAGTCACAGGGGCGATCAGCCCCAGCATTTT.

The rearrangement links TRBV5-3 to TRBJ2-1, with a weak D call TRBD2 (6 bases). TRBV5-3 belongs to the ORF category, with a function that is uncertain. The V end lost 4 bases, the J end lost 9 bases, and 23 bases lay between the germline ends. The CDR3 spans 16 residues. In nucleotides, the CDR3 is TGTGCCAGAAGCGCCCGAGGAGGGTTGGCTTACGGTGAGCAGTTCTTC. This translates into CARSARGGLAYGEQFF.

In its sample, this clone was seen once. The rearrangement joins TRBV10-3 to TRBJ2-7; 12 bases are a match to TRBD2. The germline V gene encodes CDR1 ENHRY and CDR2 SYGVKD. With 11 bases clipped from V and 3 bases from J, the junction kept 8 bases outside the gene matches. The CDR3 consists of 14 residues. CDR3 sequence reads: CASSGLAGNYEQYF. The DNA of the CDR3 is TGTGCCTCCAGTGGACTAGCGGGGAACTACGAGCAGTACTTC.

The rearrangement links TRBV27 to TRBJ2-1; TRBD2 is a possible D gene (6 bases). Germline-derived CDR1 and CDR2 are MNHEY and SMNVEV (reference sequence). Trimming cost V 2 bases and J 0 bases, with 8 bases left between them. The CDR3 length is 15 residues. CDR3: CASSLGGSSYNEQFF. For the CDR3, the DNA is TGTGCCAGCAGTTTAGGGGGGAGCTCCTACAATGAGCAGTTCTTC.

This chain connects TRBV5-4 to TRBJ2-2, with TRBD1 matching 7 bases. Germline V CDR1 and CDR2: SGHNT, YYREEE (reference sequence). The V segment lost 1 base and the J segment 0 bases; nucleotides outside the gene matches: 0. The CDR3 is made up of 15 amino acids. CDR3 region: CASSLTGANTGELFF. The CDR3 DNA is TGTGCCAGCAGCTTGACAGGGGCGAACACCGGGGAGCTGTTTTTT.

V is TRBV15 and J is TRBJ1-5; TRBD1 is a possible D gene (5 bases). Germline CDR1 is LNHNV and CDR2 is YYDKDF (reference sequence). V lost 4 bases, J lost 8 bases, and 15 bases lay in between. This CDR3 comprises 14 residues. CDR3 protein: CATSTPGEVKPQHF. The CDR3 DNA reads TGTGCCACCAGCACCCCGGGGGAGGTTAAGCCCCAGCATTTT.

This sequence joins TRBV2 and TRBJ2-7, with a possible D match to TRBD1 (5 bases). CDR1 SNHLY and CDR2 FYNNEI come from the germline V gene. This CDR3 comprises 13 residues. Trimming took 2 bases from V and 6 from J, leaving 11 bases between them. The CDR3 nucleotides are TGTGCCAGCAGTGAACACCAGGGAAGCGAGCAGTACTTC. This translates into CASSEHQGSEQYF. Filled out from reference TRBV2 and TRBJ2-7, the complete variable domain reads EPEVTQTPSHQVTQMGQEVILRCVPISNHLYFYWYRQILGQKVEFLVSFYNNEISEKSEIFDDQFSVERPDGSNFTLKIRSTKLEDSAMYFCASSEHQGSEQYFGPGTRLTVT.

The chain recombines TRBV29-1 with TRBJ2-7; a possible D gene is TRBD1 (6 bases). The V gene lost 5 bases and the J gene lost 0 bases, with 17 bases spanning the gap. Germline CDR1 reads SQVTM; CDR2 reads ANQGSEA. CDR3 length equals 15 residues. The CDR3 here is CSVLPQNRDSYEQYF. The CDR3 DNA sequence: TGCAGCGTTCTGCCTCAAAACAGGGACTCCTACGAGCAGTACTTC.

The chain recombines TRBV6-1 with TRBJ2-1, with TRBD2 matching 14 bases. The germline gives CDR1 MNHNS, CDR2 SASEGT. J lost 8 bases, V lost 2 bases, and 8 bases had no gene match. This CDR3 is 17 amino acids long. The CDR3 reads CASSERVSGLAGDEQFF. CDR3 nucleotide sequence: TGTGCCAGCAGTGAAAGGGTGTCGGGACTAGCGGGAGATGAGCAGTTCTTC.

This chain uses TRBV11-1 with TRBJ2-5, with unresolved D. CDR1 is SGHAT and CDR2 is FQDESV in the germline V gene (reference sequence). Trimming cost V 1 base and J 8 bases, with 8 bases left between them. The CDR3 has 12 amino acids. CDR3 nucleotides: TGTGCCAGCAGCTTAGAGCCCACCACCCAGTACTTC. Protein product: CASSLEPTTQYF.

Of note for this clone: Other nucleotide sequences from this sample produce the same CDR3. This rearrangement joins TRBV30 to TRBJ2-5; D is unresolved. Germline CDR1 is GTSNPN and CDR2 is SVGIG (reference sequence). Trimming cost V 5 bases and J 0 bases, with 7 bases left between them. This CDR3 has 12 residues. The CDR3 nucleotides read TGTGCCTGGTCCGCTAACCAAGAGACCCAGTACTTC. Protein sequence: CAWSANQETQYF.

The rearrangement links TRBV7-9 to TRBJ1-4; a possible D gene is TRBD1 (6 bases). CDR3 size: 12 residues. In germline, CDR1 is SEHNR, CDR2 FQNEAQ (reference sequence). Trimming removed 9 bases from V and 5 bases from J, with 10 bases in between. The CDR3 loop is CASIGTNEKLFF. In nucleotides, the CDR3 is TGTGCCAGTATTGGGACAAATGAAAAACTGTTTTTT. Variable domain in full (rest from reference TRBV7-9 and TRBJ1-4): DTGVSQNPRHKITKRGQNVTFRCDPISEHNRLYWYRQTLGQGPEFLTYFQNEAQLEKSRLLSDRFSAERPKGSFSTLEIQRTEQGDSAMYLCASIGTNEKLFFGSGTQLSVL.

The chain combines TRBV4-1 with TRBJ1-2; 8 nucleotides line up with TRBD1. The CDR3 consists of 16 residues. V lost 1 base and J lost 2; bases outside the gene matches: 6. Germline V gene data show CDR1 as MGHRA and CDR2 as YSYEKL. The CDR3 spells CASSQVSRDRNYGYTF. In DNA, the CDR3 is TGCGCCAGCAGCCAAGTTTCCCGGGACAGGAACTATGGCTACACCTTC.

This chain uses TRBV5-1 with TRBJ2-7; D is unresolved. CDR1 is SGHRS and CDR2 is YFSETQ in the germline V gene. Trimming stripped 0 bases from V and 2 bases from J, with 12 bases between. The CDR3 runs to 15 residues. CDR3 coding DNA: TGCGCCAGCAGCTTGGGGATGGGCAGTCCCTACGAGCAGTACTTC. Translated, it gives CASSLGMGSPYEQYF.

This chain joins TRBV27 and TRBJ2-2; 10 bases line up with TRBD1. The CDR3 totals 16 residues. With 6 bases clipped from V and 6 bases from J, the junction kept 10 bases outside the gene matches. CDR1 and CDR2 (germline): MNHEY, SMNVEV (reference sequence). The CDR3 coding sequence is TGTGCCAGCAGCCCGGGGACAGGGGCGATAGCCGGGGAGCTGTTTTTT. Translating gives CASSPGTGAIAGELFF.

J is TRBJ1-1 and V is TRBV6-1; 10 nucleotides match TRBD1. The CDR3 length is 15 residues. V lost 8 bases to trimming and J lost 5 bases; unmatched junction nucleotides: 11. Germline V gene lookup returns CDR1 MNHNS and CDR2 SASEGT. CDR3 sequence: CASGSRDRGWTEAFF. The DNA for the CDR3 is TGTGCCAGCGGGAGTCGGGACAGGGGATGGACTGAAGCTTTCTTT.

V and J are TRBV6-1 and TRBJ1-2; D is unclear. The CDR3 spans 16 residues. Trimming removed 2 bases at V and 3 bases at J, with 16 bases between. Germline values: CDR1 MNHNS, CDR2 SASEGT. The CDR3 coding sequence is TGTGCCAGCAGTGAATTAGGGAGGGCCTTTTACTATGGCTACACCTTC. It is translated as CASSELGRAFYYGYTF.

V and J are TRBV11-3 and TRBJ2-1; no firm D call. Germline V gives CDR1 SGHNT, CDR2 YENEEA. This CDR3 is 12 amino acids long. V was cut by 5 bases and J by 9 bases, with 11 bases left in between. The CDR3 DNA reads TGTGCCAGCAGCACCCGCGGCTTTGAGCAGTTCTTC. Translating it yields CASSTRGFEQFF.

The rearrangement joins TRBV20-1 to TRBJ2-4; a weak D match, TRBD1 (5 bases). The germline V gene encodes CDR1 DFQATT and CDR2 SNEGSKA (reference sequence). With 3 bases removed from V and 7 bases from J, the gap between germline ends came to 7 bases. The CDR3 runs to 11 residues. CDR3 in DNA: TGCAGTGCTAGCAGGGTGAACATTCAGTACTTC. Amino acid sequence: CSASRVNIQYF.

This clone was seen a few times. The chain links TRBV18 to TRBJ2-1, with 14 bases that match TRBD2. This CDR3 contains 17 residues. Trimming at V came to 8 bases and at J to 1 base, leaving 7 bases not matched to a gene. Per the germline V gene, CDR1 is KGHSH and CDR2 is LQKENI. In DNA form, the CDR3 reads TGTGCCAGCCAGGGACTAGCGGGAGACAGATCCTACAATGAGCAGTTCTTC. Its translation is CASQGLAGDRSYNEQFF.

This clone was detected once. The chain has TRBV10-3 and TRBJ1-1; TRBD1 aligns across 7 bases. Unmatched junction bases numbered 6, after V lost 10 bases and J lost 1 base. The CDR3 runs 13 residues. The germline gives CDR1 ENHRY, CDR2 SYGVKD. In DNA, the CDR3 is TGTGCCAGCCAGGGACAGCCGAACACTGAAGCTTTCTTT. This codes for CASQGQPNTEAFF.

The chain is built from TRBV5-4 and TRBJ2-3; D is ambiguous. Germline loops: CDR1 SGHNT, CDR2 YYREEE (reference sequence). V lost 2 bases, J lost 6 bases, and 10 bases lay in between. The CDR3 covers 13 residues. CDR3 residues: CASSFQVSDTQYF. CDR3 DNA sequence: TGTGCCAGCAGCTTCCAGGTGTCGGATACGCAGTATTTT.

The gene calls are TRBV6-1 and TRBJ1-2; 7 bases map to TRBD1. The length of the CDR3 is 15 residues. V trimming: 6 bases; J trimming: 1 base; junction bases outside the gene matches: 8. The V gene's germline CDR1 is MNHNS and CDR2 SASEGT. CDR3 DNA: TGTGCCAGCAGCCCTTCGACAGGGATTAACTATGGCTACACCTTC. Encoded protein: CASSPSTGINYGYTF.

This rearrangement joins TRBV28 to TRBJ2-5; D gene unclear. Trimming left V 6 bases short and J 7 bases short, with 30 bases between. The CDR3 extends over 18 amino acids. CDR1 and CDR2 (germline): MDHEN, SYDVKM. CDR3 region: CASSLLLSKDGPGWTQYF. The CDR3 DNA sequence: TGTGCCAGCAGCCTATTGTTGTCCAAAGATGGCCCGGGTTGGACCCAGTACTTC.

The chain recombines TRBV7-9 with TRBJ2-2, with a weak D call TRBD1 (7 bases). The CDR3 is made up of 14 amino acids. CDR1 is SEHNR, CDR2 FQNEAQ, per germline (reference sequence). V lost 4 bases and J lost 5, with 11 bases in between. CDR3 sequence (DNA): TGTGCCAGCAGCTCGACAGGGAGGACCGGGGAGCTGTTTTTT. Its protein is CASSSTGRTGELFF. Full variable domain (rest looked up from reference TRBV7-9 and TRBJ2-2): DTGVSQNPRHKITKRGQNVTFRCDPISEHNRLYWYRQTLGQGPEFLTYFQNEAQLEKSRLLSDRFSAERPKGSFSTLEIQRTEQGDSAMYLCASSSTGRTGELFFGEGSRLTVL.